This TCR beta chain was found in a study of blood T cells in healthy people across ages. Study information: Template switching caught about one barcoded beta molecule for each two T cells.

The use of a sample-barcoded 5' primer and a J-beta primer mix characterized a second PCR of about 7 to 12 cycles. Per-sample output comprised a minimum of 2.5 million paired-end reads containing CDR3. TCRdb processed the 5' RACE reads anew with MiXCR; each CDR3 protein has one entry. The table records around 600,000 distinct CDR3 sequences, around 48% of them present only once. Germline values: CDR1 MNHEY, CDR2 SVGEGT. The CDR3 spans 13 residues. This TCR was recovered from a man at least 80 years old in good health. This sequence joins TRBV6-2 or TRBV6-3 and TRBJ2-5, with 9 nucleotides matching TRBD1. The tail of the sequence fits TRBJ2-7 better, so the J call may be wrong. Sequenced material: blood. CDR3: CATDRGFGYEQYF. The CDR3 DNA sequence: TGTGCCACCGACAGGGGGTTTGGATACGAGCAGTACTTC.